This T cell receptor (beta chain) is from a study of chemoradiotherapy in HPV16-positive cancers. Study-wide results and limits: HPV-specific T cells were functionally defined from only a couple of HPV16-positive patients.

A word on this clone: Its antigen is not identified.

V lost 5 bases and J lost 4, with 12 bases in between. The CDR3 loop spans 15 amino acids. Looked up from germline, CDR1 is MNHNS and CDR2 is SASEGT. Profiled with immunoSEQ multiplex PCR; TCRdb holds only in-frame clones, not every one. Here the sample spans under 3,500 clones, around four fifths being singletons. The chain is built from TRBV6-1 and TRBJ2-6; possibly TRBD1 or TRBD2 for D (6 bases each). The clonotype was recovered from a human donor with HPV-associated anogenital cancer. Sequenced here: tumor tissue, sampled from a patient who underwent chemoradiotherapy. The CDR3 DNA reads TGTGCCAGCAGTTCTACGGGGGCAGGGGCCAACGTCCTGACTTTC. Translation: CASSSTGAGANVLTF.